The 11 T cell receptor beta chains given below trace back to one sample, sequenced in a study of OX40 agonist ivuxolimab in advanced cancers. Profiling relied on immunoSEQ multiplex PCR, and the TCRdb table lists in-frame clones only, not all of them. The sample gives about 80,000 clones, just over 85% of which show up once; 1.9% is in the top ten. The input for sequencing was CD4+ or CD8+ T cells sorted from blood, taken in a trial of the OX40 agonist ivuxolimab. These receptor sequences come from an adult with an advanced solid tumor such as melanoma, head and neck, liver or kidney cancer.

The chain recombines TRBV6-5 with TRBJ1-1; D gene uncertain. There are 14 residues in the CDR3. Per the germline V gene, CDR1 is MNHEY and CDR2 is SVGAGI. The V end lost 2 bases, the J end lost 8 bases, and 15 bases lay between the germline ends. The CDR3 reads CASSYENGNPEAFF. The CDR3 region has the DNA TGTGCCAGCAGTTACGAAAATGGCAACCCCGAAGCTTTCTTT.

This clone has only a few counts. The chain employs TRBV7-9 and TRBJ2-2; D is possibly TRBD1 or TRBD2 (5 bases each). The CDR3 spans 14 residues. CDR1 and CDR2 (germline): SEHNR, FQNEAQ (reference sequence). The V gene lost 11 bases and the J gene lost 0 bases, with 13 bases spanning the gap. CDR3: CAGGRGANTGELFF. Here the CDR3 DNA reads TGTGCCGGGGGTCGCGGTGCGAACACCGGGGAGCTGTTTTTT.

The chain employs TRBV2 and TRBJ1-1, with a possible D match to TRBD1 (6 bases). The CDR3 covers 15 residues. Germline CDR1 SNHLY, CDR2 FYNNEI. V was clipped by 6 bases and J by 1 base, with 15 bases between them. The CDR3, as DNA: TGTGCCAGCAGAGATACGGGACACCCGAACACTGAAGCTTTCTTT. Its translation: CASRDTGHPNTEAFF.

The J gene is TRBJ2-7, the V gene TRBV5-6; 9 positions agree with TRBD1. This CDR3 is 14 amino acids long. The germline CDR1 and CDR2 sequences are SGHDT and YYEEEE. Unmatched junction bases numbered 8, after V lost 4 bases and J lost 6 bases. CDR3 nucleotide sequence: TGTGCCAGCAGCCGCGGACAGGGGTCTCCCGAGCAGTACTTC. It specifies CASSRGQGSPEQYF. The full variable domain, its missing parts supplied by reference TRBV5-6 and TRBJ2-7, is DAGVTQSPTHLIKTRGQQVTLRCSPKSGHDTVSWYQQALGQGPQFIFQYYEEEERQRGNFPDRFSGHQFPNYSSELNVNALLLGDSALYLCASSRGQGSPEQYFGPGTRLTVT.

This chain links TRBV4-3 with TRBJ2-3, with no clear D. CDR1 and CDR2 (germline): LGHNA, YSLEER. V was cut by 0 bases and J by 1 base, with 8 bases left in between. CDR3 length: 15 amino acids. The CDR3 DNA follows: TGCGCCAGCAGCCAAGATCGGCTGGGCACAGATACGCAGTATTTT. Amino acids: CASSQDRLGTDTQYF.

The chain links TRBV6-6 to TRBJ2-2; D uncertain. The CDR3 is 11 amino acids. In germline, CDR1 is MNHNY, CDR2 SVGAGI (reference sequence). V was pared by 9 bases and J by 7 bases, with 9 bases between. The DNA of the CDR3 is TGTGCCAGTCGGGCCCTCGGGGAGCTGTTTTTT. Translation gives CASRALGELFF.

The chain recombines TRBV28 with TRBJ2-1, with D possibly called TRBD1 or TRBD2 (6 bases each). The V gene lost 7 bases and the J gene lost 1 base, with 11 bases spanning the gap. This CDR3 region has 14 residues. Germline CDR1 and CDR2: MDHEN and SYDVKM. The CDR3 reads CASTEGGSYNEQFF. The CDR3 bases are TGTGCCAGCACAGAGGGGGGATCCTACAATGAGCAGTTCTTC.

Concerning this clone: At the DNA level, this CDR3 is encoded by other sequences in the same sample as well. The rearrangement joins TRBV28 to TRBJ1-6; D gene ambiguous. Germline CDR1 MDHEN, CDR2 SYDVKM. Trimming stripped 2 bases from V and 5 bases from J, with 7 bases between. The CDR3 has 14 amino acids. The CDR3 DNA sequence: TGTGCCAGCAGTTTAAGCGGAGATAATTCACCCCTCCACTTT. Its protein product is CASSLSGDNSPLHF. Supplemented by reference TRBV28 and TRBJ1-6, the full variable domain reads DVKVTQSSRYLVKRTGEKVFLECVQDMDHENMFWYRQDPGLGLRLIYFSYDVKMKEKGDIPEGYSVSREKKERFSLILESASTNQTSMYLCASSLSGDNSPLHFGNGTRLTVT.

The chain carries TRBV6-6 and TRBJ1-4, with D tentatively TRBD1 (5 bases). The CDR3 loop spans 15 amino acids. Per germline, CDR1 MNHNY and CDR2 SVGAGI (reference sequence). V shed 7 bases and J shed 3 bases, with 15 bases lying between them. CDR3 protein: CASMVRRGANEKLFF. CDR3 bases: TGTGCCAGCATGGTCCGGAGGGGAGCTAATGAAAAACTGTTTTTT.

The rearrangement joins TRBV18 to TRBJ2-7, with D maybe TRBD2 (5 bases). V was cut by 0 bases and J by 7 bases, with 19 bases left in between. There are 16 residues in the CDR3. The germline gives CDR1 KGHSH, CDR2 LQKENI. CDR3 protein: CASSPPGGLNWPEQYF. In DNA, the CDR3 is TGTGCCAGCTCACCACCGGGCGGACTCAATTGGCCAGAGCAGTACTTC.

This rearrangement joins TRBV28 to TRBJ2-2, with D possibly matching TRBD2 (6 bases). CDR1 is MDHEN and CDR2 is SYDVKM in the germline V gene. The CDR3 length is 17 residues. Trimming left V 6 bases short and J 2 bases short, with 19 bases between. The CDR3 bases are TGTGCCAGCAGCCCATTCACGGCCGGGGGTAACACCGGGGAGCTGTTTTTT. Its protein product is CASSPFTAGGNTGELFF.